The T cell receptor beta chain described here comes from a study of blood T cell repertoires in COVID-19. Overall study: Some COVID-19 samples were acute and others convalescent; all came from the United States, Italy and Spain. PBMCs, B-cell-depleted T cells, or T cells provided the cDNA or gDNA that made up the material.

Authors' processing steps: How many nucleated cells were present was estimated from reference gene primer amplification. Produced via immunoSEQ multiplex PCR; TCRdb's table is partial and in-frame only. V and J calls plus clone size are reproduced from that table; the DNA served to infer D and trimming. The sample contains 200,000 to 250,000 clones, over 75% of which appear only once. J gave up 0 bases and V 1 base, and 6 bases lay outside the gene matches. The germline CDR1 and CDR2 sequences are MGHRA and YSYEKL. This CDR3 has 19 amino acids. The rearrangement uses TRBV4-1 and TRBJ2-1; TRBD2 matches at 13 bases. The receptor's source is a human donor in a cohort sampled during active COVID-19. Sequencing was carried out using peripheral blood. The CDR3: CASSQATSGRSSSYNEQFF. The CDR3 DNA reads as TGCGCCAGCAGCCAAGCGACTAGCGGGAGGTCTAGCTCCTACAATGAGCAGTTCTTC.